Below, 2 T cell receptor beta chains from the same sample are listed, as sequenced in a study of cytomegalovirus exposure and HLA in healthy donors listed by TCRdb under 2017. Library preparation used the immunoSEQ multiplex PCR assay. For the multiplex PCR, a mixture combining 60 forward primers for TCR Vbeta segments and 13 reverse primers for TCR Jbeta segments was used. The table was pulled from immuneACCESS by TCRdb, which kept in-frame rearrangements only. Such tables lose some clones; where checked, under half of the loss comes from unresolved V genes, and the rest has no known cause. Across this sample there are around 130,000 clones, with 65% to 90% seen only once. About 11% of the sample is held by the ten biggest clonotypes. Source material: PBMCs. The origin of the receptors is a male donor in good health and CMV-seropositive.

The chain is built from TRBV29-1 and TRBJ1-1; 7 bases line up with TRBD1. J lost 0 bases, V lost 6 bases, and 4 bases had no gene match. Per the germline V gene, CDR1 is SQVTM and CDR2 is ANQGSEA. The CDR3 covers 13 residues. Here the CDR3 reads CSVAGTVNTEAFF. In DNA, the CDR3 is TGCAGCGTCGCCGGGACAGTGAACACTGAAGCTTTCTTT.

The V and J genes are TRBV27 and TRBJ2-7; tentative D call: TRBD2 (5 bases). The CDR3 sequence is 15 residues long. CDR1 MNHEY and CDR2 SMNVEV come from the germline V gene (reference sequence). V was pared by 8 bases and J by 0 bases, with 17 bases between. CDR3 in amino acids: CASRRSMGSSYEQYF. The CDR3 DNA is TGTGCCAGCCGCCGGTCGATGGGGAGCTCCTACGAGCAGTACTTC.